Presented here are 10 T cell receptor beta chains from one specimen sequenced in a study of cytomegalovirus exposure and HLA in healthy donors. Using immunoSEQ multiplex PCR, the repertoire was profiled, and TCRdb retains in-frame clones only, with some absent. The table shows 250,000 to 400,000 clones, with 88% occurring only once. Sequencing was carried out using PBMCs. The receptor set was obtained from a man aged 25 to 40 in good health and CMV-seronegative.

CDR3 in DNA: TGTGCTAGTGGTTTGGAAGGCGGGGGGTCCTACTCTTCTGACAATGAGCAGTTCTTC. Amino acids: CASGLEGGGSYSSDNEQFF. The chain has TRBV12-5 and TRBJ2-1; 8 bases fit TRBD2. CDR3 length: 19 residues. The germline V gene encodes CDR1 LGHNT and CDR2 FRNRAP. With 1 base clipped from V and 5 bases from J, the junction kept 16 bases outside the gene matches. The full variable domain, with the rest looked up from reference TRBV12-5 and TRBJ2-1, is DARVTQTPRHKVTEMGQEVTMRCQPILGHNTVFWYRQTMMQGLELLAYFRNRAPLDDSGMPKDRFSAEMPDATLATLKIQPSEPRDSAVYFCASGLEGGGSYSSDNEQFFGPGTRLTVL.

This chain uses TRBV5-4 with TRBJ1-2, with 10 bases fitting TRBD1. Germline CDR1 is SGHNT and CDR2 is YYREEE (reference sequence). CDR3 length equals 14 residues. After removal of 7 bases from V and 7 bases from J, the junction contained 10 bases not matched to a gene. CDR3 bases: TGTGCCAGCTCCCGGGACAGGGGTTCGGCTGGCTACACCTTC. It is translated as CASSRDRGSAGYTF.

The chain couples TRBV10-3 to TRBJ1-1; TRBD1 might be the D (5 bases). V was shortened by 0 bases and J by 2 bases, with 10 bases between the two germline ends. Germline values: CDR1 ENHRY, CDR2 SYGVKD. The CDR3 consists of 15 residues. The CDR3 here is CAISESGTPNTEAFF. The DNA for the CDR3 is TGTGCCATCAGTGAGTCAGGGACTCCTAACACTGAAGCTTTCTTT.

J is TRBJ2-7 and V is TRBV19; TRBD1 aligns across 12 bases. CDR1 is LNHDA and CDR2 is SQIVND in the germline V gene (reference sequence). This CDR3 has 15 amino acids. V lost 3 bases to trimming and J lost 3 bases; unmatched junction nucleotides: 3. The CDR3 nucleotides are TGTGCCAGTAGTATGGGACAGGGGGCCTACTACGAGCAGTACTTC. It yields the protein CASSMGQGAYYEQYF.

This chain connects TRBV2 to TRBJ2-5; a weak D match, TRBD2 (5 bases). The germline V gene has CDR1 SNHLY and CDR2 FYNNEI. Between the trimmed V and J ends, which lost 3 bases and 5 bases, there was a span of 16 bases. CDR3 length equals 15 residues. The CDR3 sequence is CASSDRVSVDETQYF. The DNA for the CDR3 is TGTGCCAGCAGTGATCGGGTTAGCGTGGACGAGACCCAGTACTTC.

The rearrangement joins TRBV29-1 to TRBJ2-7; D remains unclear. The CDR3 has 12 residues. V was trimmed by 6 bases and J by 3 bases, leaving 12 bases between them. The germline V gene encodes CDR1 SQVTM and CDR2 ANQGSEA. The CDR3 region is CSVGDPGYEQYF. CDR3 in DNA: TGCAGCGTCGGCGACCCAGGCTACGAGCAGTACTTC.

This clone has just one count. The DNA for the CDR3 is TGTGCCATCAGGATCGGACAGTACAATGAGCAGTTCTTC. It yields the protein CAIRIGQYNEQFF. This chain connects TRBV10-3 to TRBJ2-1; the D gene is possibly TRBD1 (6 bases). The CDR3 spans 13 residues. Trimming pared 6 bases from V and 4 bases from J, leaving 10 bases between. The V gene's germline CDR1 is ENHRY and CDR2 SYGVKD.

The chain is built from TRBV10-1 and TRBJ1-4; TRBD1 agrees at 8 bases. V was pared by 3 bases and J by 10 bases, with 16 bases of the junction left unmatched. The CDR3 covers 17 residues. The germline CDR1 and CDR2 sequences are WNHNN and SYGVQD (reference sequence). The CDR3 is CASSDGSTGTGGGKLFF. CDR3 bases: TGCGCCAGCAGTGACGGAAGCACCGGGACAGGAGGGGGAAAACTGTTTTTT.

The chain is built from TRBV30 and TRBJ1-6; D is uncertain. Trimming left V 5 bases short and J 0 bases short, with 5 bases between. This CDR3 is built from 13 residues. Germline loops: CDR1 GTSNPN, CDR2 SVGIG (reference sequence). This CDR3 is CAWLSSYNSPLHF. The CDR3 DNA reads TGTGCCTGGCTGAGCTCCTATAATTCACCCCTCCACTTT.

This sequence joins TRBV11-2 and TRBJ2-3; 14 nucleotides align to TRBD2. CDR1 is SGHAT, CDR2 FQNNGV, per germline. V gave up 6 bases and J gave up 2 bases; unmatched junction bases: 10. The CDR3 runs to 18 residues. CDR3 sequence (DNA): TGTGCCAGCAGTTCCATTTGGACTAGCGGGGGGAACACAGATACGCAGTATTTT. It codes for CASSSIWTSGGNTDTQYF.